The clone carrying this T cell receptor beta chain was seen only a few times. Its antigen is still unknown. This sample was included in a study of CD8+ T cells in alopecia areata. Regarding the study as a whole: Patients showed less clear TCR sequence sharing than mice, possibly partly because of HLA diversity. Scalp repertoires also include resident alphabeta T cells from normal skin. Clonality in lesional scalp, especially alopecia totalis/universalis, exceeded that of normal scalp.

A FACSAria was used to sort CD4+ and CD8+ T cells. These cells came from PBMCs. The sequencing template was cDNA reverse transcribed from extracted RNA. Generated by immunoSEQ multiplex PCR, the TCRdb table keeps only in-frame clones and is missing some. The table shows about 150,000 clones, with less than 65% occurring only once. V lost 3 bases and J lost 3; bases outside the gene matches: 5. The CDR3 contains 16 residues. Germline V gene lookup returns CDR1 SGHVS and CDR2 FQNEAQ. The TCR sequence derives from a human donor in good health. The rearrangement links TRBV7-8 to TRBJ2-1; 10 positions agree with TRBD2. The sequenced material came from CD8+ T cells sorted from blood. CDR3 nucleotides: TGTGCCAGCAGCTTCATAGCGGGAGGTCTCTACAATGAGCAGTTCTTC. Its translation is CASSFIAGGLYNEQFF. Drawing the rest from reference TRBV7-8 and TRBJ2-1, the complete variable domain is GAGVSQSPRYKVAKRGQDVALRCDPISGHVSLFWYQQALGQGPEFLTYFQNEAQLDKSGLPSDRFFAERPEGSVSTLKIQRTQQEDSAVYLCASSFIAGGLYNEQFFGPGTRLTVL.